The 10 T cell receptor beta chains below all came from one sample that was sequenced in a study of CD8 T cells in Susac syndrome. Reverse transcription of about 0.45 to 1 ug RNA was performed with random hexamers. MiXCR, run by TCRdb on the immunoSEQ multiplex PCR reads, gives a single entry per CDR3 protein. The data show about 210,000 distinct CDR3 sequences, 85% to 95% seen once. The sample taken for sequencing was CD4+ T cells from PBMCs. Every receptor here comes from a human donor in good health.

The chain uses TRBV20-1 and TRBJ1-2; the match to TRBD1 covers 11 bases. Germline lookup yields CDR1 DFQATT and CDR2 SNEGSKA (reference sequence). V gave up 4 bases and J gave up 4 bases; unmatched junction bases: 5. The CDR3 is made up of 14 amino acids. CDR3 nucleotide sequence: TGCAGTGCTATGGTTGGGACAGGGGGCTATGGCTACACCTTC. Translated: CSAMVGTGGYGYTF.

The chain has TRBV7-2 and TRBJ2-1, with D perhaps TRBD1 (5 bases). Deletions cut 5 bases from V and 3 bases from J, with 14 bases between. The germline gives CDR1 SGHTA, CDR2 FQGNSA. The CDR3 contains 15 residues. In nucleotides, the CDR3 is TGTGCCAGCAGCCAACAGGCTTCCATCTACAATGAGCAGTTCTTC. Protein product: CASSQQASIYNEQFF.

The chain is built from TRBV20-1 and TRBJ1-1; D remains ambiguous. Germline V lookup: CDR1 DFQATT, CDR2 SNEGSKA (reference sequence). The CDR3 totals 12 residues. Trimming shortened V by 4 bases and J by 3 bases, and 9 bases separated the two germline ends. CDR3 bases: TGCAGTGCTACGGTGTCGTACACTGAAGCTTTCTTT. It encodes CSATVSYTEAFF.

The chain recombines TRBV20-1 with TRBJ1-2; 8 nucleotides align to TRBD1. The germline gives CDR1 DFQATT, CDR2 SNEGSKA (reference sequence). The CDR3 sequence is 13 residues long. The J segment lost 6 bases and the V segment lost 6 bases, leaving 9 bases of the junction unmatched. In nucleotides, the CDR3 is TGCAGTGCCCCCTCGGACAGGGTTAATGGCTACACCTTC. It translates to CSAPSDRVNGYTF.

V is TRBV27 and J is TRBJ2-5; TRBD2 matches 7 bases. The CDR3 loop spans 16 amino acids. Looked up from germline, CDR1 is MNHEY and CDR2 is SMNVEV (reference sequence). J lost 1 base, V lost 2 bases, and 7 bases had no gene match. CDR3 sequence: CASSLRVAGVQETQYF. For the CDR3, the DNA is TGTGCCAGCAGTTTAAGGGTTGCGGGGGTCCAAGAGACCCAGTACTTC.

V usage is TRBV20-1 and J usage is TRBJ1-1; unclear D gene. This CDR3 has 13 residues. The ends were cut back, 5 bases at V and 4 bases at J, with 14 bases in the middle. Germline values: CDR1 DFQATT, CDR2 SNEGSKA (reference sequence). The CDR3 region has the DNA TGCAGTGCTTCGAATGTACAACGCACTGAAGCTTTCTTT. Its translation is CSASNVQRTEAFF.

This clonotype occurred once. This chain uses TRBV30 with TRBJ2-7, with 7 bases that match TRBD2. V lost 5 bases, J lost 5 bases, and 0 bases stayed unmatched. The CDR3 has 10 amino acids. CDR1 and CDR2 (germline): GTSNPN, SVGIG (reference sequence). The CDR3 DNA is TGTGCCTGGGGGGGGGACGAGCAGTACTTC. Translating gives CAWGGDEQYF. The variable domain in full, with the rest retrieved from reference TRBV30 and TRBJ2-7, is SQTIHQWPATLVQPVGSPLSLECTVEGTSNPNLYWYRQAAGRGLQLLFYSVGIGQISSEVPQNLSASRPQDRQFILSSKKLLLSDSGFYLCAWGGDEQYFGPGTRLTVT.

J is TRBJ1-1 and V is TRBV28, with D possibly being TRBD1 (6 bases). From germline, CDR1 is MDHEN and CDR2 SYDVKM. The V gene lost 9 bases and the J gene lost 1 base, with 12 bases spanning the gap. The CDR3 totals 13 residues. The CDR3 sequence is CARPNRANTEAFF. CDR3 coding DNA: TGTGCCAGACCTAACAGGGCGAACACTGAAGCTTTCTTT.

This clonotype came up once. The chain carries TRBV5-4 and TRBJ2-2, with D uncertain. Germline CDR1 is SGHNT and CDR2 is YYREEE (reference sequence). This CDR3 is 15 amino acids long. With 1 base removed from V and 0 bases from J, the gap between germline ends came to 7 bases. The CDR3 loop reads CASSLSPTNTGELFF. The CDR3 region has the DNA TGTGCCAGCAGCTTGAGCCCCACGAACACCGGGGAGCTGTTTTTT.

V gene TRBV3-1 combines with J gene TRBJ2-3; D is unresolved. Germline V lookup: CDR1 LGHDT, CDR2 YNNKEL (reference sequence). This CDR3 is built from 14 residues. Trimming removed 1 base from V and 4 bases from J, with 9 bases in between. Here the CDR3 reads CASSQGAKSDTQYF. CDR3 bases: TGTGCCAGCAGCCAAGGGGCCAAGTCAGATACGCAGTATTTT.